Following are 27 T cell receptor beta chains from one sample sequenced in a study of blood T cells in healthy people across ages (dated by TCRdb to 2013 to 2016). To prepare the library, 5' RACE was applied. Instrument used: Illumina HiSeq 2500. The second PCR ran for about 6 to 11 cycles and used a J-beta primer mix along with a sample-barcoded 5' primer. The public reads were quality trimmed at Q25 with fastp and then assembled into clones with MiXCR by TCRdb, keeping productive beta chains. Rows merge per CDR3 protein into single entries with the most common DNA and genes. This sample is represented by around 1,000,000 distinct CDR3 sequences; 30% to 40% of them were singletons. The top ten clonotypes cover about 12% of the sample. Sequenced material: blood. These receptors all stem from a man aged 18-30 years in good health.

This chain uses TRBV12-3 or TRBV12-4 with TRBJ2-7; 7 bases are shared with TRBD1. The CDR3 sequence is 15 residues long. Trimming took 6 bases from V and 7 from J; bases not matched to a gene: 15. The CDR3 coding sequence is TGTGCCAGCAGACCCCGACAGGGATCCTACAATGAGCAGTACTTC. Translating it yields CASRPRQGSYNEQYF.

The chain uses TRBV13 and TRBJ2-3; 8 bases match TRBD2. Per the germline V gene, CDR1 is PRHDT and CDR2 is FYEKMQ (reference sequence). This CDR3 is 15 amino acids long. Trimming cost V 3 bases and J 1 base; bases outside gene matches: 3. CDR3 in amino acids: CASSFFSGGTDTQYF. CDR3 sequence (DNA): TGTGCCAGCAGCTTCTTTAGCGGGGGCACAGATACGCAGTATTTT.

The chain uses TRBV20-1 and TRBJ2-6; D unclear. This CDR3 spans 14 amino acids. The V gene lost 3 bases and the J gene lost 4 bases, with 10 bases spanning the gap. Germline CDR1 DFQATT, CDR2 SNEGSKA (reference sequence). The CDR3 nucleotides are TGCAGTGCTAGCGACTTTTCGGGGGCCAACGTCCTGACTTTC. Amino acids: CSASDFSGANVLTF.

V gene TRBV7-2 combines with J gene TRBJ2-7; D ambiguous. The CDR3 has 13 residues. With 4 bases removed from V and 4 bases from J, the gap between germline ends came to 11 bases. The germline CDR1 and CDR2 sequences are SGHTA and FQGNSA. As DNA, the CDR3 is TGTGCCAGCAGCTCCAGCATCGGTTACGAGCAGTACTTC. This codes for CASSSSIGYEQYF.

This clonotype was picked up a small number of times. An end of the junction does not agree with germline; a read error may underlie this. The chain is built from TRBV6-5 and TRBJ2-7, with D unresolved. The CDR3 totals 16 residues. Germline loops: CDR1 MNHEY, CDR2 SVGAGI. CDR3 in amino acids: CSSSYSRTESPYEQYF. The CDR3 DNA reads TGTTCCAGCAGTTACTCGAGGACGGAGTCGCCTTACGAGCAGTACTTC.

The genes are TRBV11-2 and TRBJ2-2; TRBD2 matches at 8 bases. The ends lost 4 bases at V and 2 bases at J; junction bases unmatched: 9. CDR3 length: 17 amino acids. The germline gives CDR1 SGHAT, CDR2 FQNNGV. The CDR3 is CASSSRSGGPNTGELFF. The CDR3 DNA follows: TGTGCCAGCAGCTCCCGCTCGGGGGGGCCTAACACCGGGGAGCTGTTTTTT.

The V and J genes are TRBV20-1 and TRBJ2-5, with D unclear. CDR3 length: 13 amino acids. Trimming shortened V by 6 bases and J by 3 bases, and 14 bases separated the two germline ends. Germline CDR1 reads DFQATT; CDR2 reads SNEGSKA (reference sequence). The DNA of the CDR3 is TGCAGTGCCGTCTCGCGGACGGAAGAGACCCAGTACTTC. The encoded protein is CSAVSRTEETQYF.

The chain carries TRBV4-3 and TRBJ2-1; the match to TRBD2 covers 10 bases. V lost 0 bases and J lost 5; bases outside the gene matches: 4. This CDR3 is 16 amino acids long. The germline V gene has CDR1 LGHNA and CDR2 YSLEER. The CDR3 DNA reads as TGCGCCAGCAGCCAAGACGTAGCGGGGGGAAACAATGAGCAGTTCTTC. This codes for CASSQDVAGGNNEQFF.

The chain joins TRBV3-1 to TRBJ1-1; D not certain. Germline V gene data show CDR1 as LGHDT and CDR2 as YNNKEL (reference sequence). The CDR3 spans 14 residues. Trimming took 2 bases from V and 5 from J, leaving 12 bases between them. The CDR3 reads CASSQREVRTEAFF. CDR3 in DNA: TGTGCCAGCAGCCAAAGGGAGGTCCGGACTGAAGCTTTCTTT.

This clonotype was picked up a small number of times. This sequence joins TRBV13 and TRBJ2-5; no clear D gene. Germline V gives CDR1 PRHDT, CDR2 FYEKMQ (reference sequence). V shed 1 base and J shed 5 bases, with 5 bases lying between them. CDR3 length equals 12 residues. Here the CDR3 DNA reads TGTGCCAGCAGCTTAGAGGCGGAGACCCAGTACTTC. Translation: CASSLEAETQYF.

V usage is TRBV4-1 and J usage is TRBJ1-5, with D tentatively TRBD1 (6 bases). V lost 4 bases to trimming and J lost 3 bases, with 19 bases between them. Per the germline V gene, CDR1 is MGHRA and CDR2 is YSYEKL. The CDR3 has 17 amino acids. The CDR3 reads CASSPFGTLLSNQPQHF. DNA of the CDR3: TGCGCCAGCAGCCCGTTCGGGACACTTCTTTCCAATCAGCCCCAGCATTTT.

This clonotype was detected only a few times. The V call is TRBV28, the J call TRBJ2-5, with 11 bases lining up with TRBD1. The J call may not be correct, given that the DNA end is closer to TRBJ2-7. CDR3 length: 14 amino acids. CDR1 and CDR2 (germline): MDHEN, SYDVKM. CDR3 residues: CASNSRDRGFEQYF. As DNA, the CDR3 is TGTGCCAGCAACTCCCGGGACAGGGGGTTCGAGCAGTACTTC.

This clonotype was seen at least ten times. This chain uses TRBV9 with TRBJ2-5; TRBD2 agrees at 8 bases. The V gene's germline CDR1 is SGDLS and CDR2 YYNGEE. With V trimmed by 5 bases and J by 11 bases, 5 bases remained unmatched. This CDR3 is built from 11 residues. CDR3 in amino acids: CASSVGGEQYF. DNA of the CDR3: TGTGCCAGCAGTGTCGGGGGGGAGCAGTACTTC.

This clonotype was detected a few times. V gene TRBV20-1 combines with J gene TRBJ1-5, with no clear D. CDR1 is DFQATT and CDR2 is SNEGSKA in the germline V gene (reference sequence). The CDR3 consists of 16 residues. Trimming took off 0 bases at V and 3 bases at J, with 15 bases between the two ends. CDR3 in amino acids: CSARDLGFSVNQPQHF. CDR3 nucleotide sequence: TGCAGTGCTAGAGATCTCGGGTTCTCGGTCAATCAGCCCCAGCATTTT.

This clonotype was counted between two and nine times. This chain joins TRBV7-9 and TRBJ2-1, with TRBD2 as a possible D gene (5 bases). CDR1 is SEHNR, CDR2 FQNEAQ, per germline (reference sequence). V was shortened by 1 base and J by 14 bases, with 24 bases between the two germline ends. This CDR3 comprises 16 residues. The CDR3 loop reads CASSLGGLDLSRQKFF. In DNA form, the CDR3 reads TGTGCCAGCAGCTTAGGCGGGCTTGATCTTAGCCGCCAAAAGTTCTTC.

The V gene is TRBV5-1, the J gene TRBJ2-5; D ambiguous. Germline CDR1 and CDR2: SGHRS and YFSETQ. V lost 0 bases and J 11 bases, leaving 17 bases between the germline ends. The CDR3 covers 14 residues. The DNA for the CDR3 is TGCGCCAGCAGCTTGGGGGCACAGTACAATGAGCAGTACTTC. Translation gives CASSLGAQYNEQYF.

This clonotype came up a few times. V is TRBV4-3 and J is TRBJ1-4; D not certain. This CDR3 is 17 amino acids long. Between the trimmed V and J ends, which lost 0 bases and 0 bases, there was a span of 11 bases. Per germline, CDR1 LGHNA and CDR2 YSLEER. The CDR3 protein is CASSQDNGVTTNEKLFF. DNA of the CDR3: TGCGCCAGCAGCCAAGATAACGGGGTGACAACTAATGAAAAACTGTTTTTT.

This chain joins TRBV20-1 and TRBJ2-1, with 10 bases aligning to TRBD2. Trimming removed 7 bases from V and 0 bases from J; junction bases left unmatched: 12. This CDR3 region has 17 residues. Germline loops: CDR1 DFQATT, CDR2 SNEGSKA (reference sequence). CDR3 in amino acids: CSGSGGAEMGSYNEQFF. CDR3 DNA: TGCAGTGGAAGCGGGGGGGCCGAAATGGGCTCCTACAATGAGCAGTTCTTC.

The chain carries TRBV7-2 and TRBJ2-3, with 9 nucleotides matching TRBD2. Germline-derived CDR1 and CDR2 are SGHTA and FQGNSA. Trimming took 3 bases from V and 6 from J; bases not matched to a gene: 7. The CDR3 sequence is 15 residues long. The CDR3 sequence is CASSFRRGGLDTQYF. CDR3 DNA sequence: TGTGCCAGCAGCTTTCGGCGGGGGGGCCTCGATACGCAGTATTTT.

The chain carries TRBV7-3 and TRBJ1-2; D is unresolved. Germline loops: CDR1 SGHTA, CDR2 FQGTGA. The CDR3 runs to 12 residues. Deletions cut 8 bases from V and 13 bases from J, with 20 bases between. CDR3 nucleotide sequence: TGTGCCAGCGGGCCCTTAGGGTACCTACTCACCTTC. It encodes CASGPLGYLLTF. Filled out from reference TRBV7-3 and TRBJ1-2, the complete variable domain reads GAGVSQTPSNKVTEKGKYVELRCDPISGHTALYWYRQSLGQGPEFLIYFQGTGAADDSGLPNDRFFAVRPEGSVSTLKIQRTERGDSAVYLCASGPLGYLLTFGSGTRLTVV.

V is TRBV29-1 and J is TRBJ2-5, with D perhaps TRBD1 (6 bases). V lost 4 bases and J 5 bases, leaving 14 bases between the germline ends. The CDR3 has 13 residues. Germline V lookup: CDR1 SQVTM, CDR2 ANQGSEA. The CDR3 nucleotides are TGCAGCGTTGCGACAGGAAGGTCCGAGACCCAGTACTTC. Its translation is CSVATGRSETQYF.

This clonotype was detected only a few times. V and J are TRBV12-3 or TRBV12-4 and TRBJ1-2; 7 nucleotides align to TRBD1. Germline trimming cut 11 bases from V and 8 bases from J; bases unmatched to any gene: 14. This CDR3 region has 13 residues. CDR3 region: CAGTDTGASGYTF. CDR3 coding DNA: TGTGCCGGGACTGACACAGGGGCCTCCGGCTACACCTTC.

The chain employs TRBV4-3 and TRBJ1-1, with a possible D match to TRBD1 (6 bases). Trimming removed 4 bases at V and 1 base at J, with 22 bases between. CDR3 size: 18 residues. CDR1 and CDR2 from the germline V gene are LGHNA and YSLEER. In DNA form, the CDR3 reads TGCGCCAGCAGCCGAGCCTTGGGGAGACAGGCTCCGAACACTGAAGCTTTCTTT. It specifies CASSRALGRQAPNTEAFF.

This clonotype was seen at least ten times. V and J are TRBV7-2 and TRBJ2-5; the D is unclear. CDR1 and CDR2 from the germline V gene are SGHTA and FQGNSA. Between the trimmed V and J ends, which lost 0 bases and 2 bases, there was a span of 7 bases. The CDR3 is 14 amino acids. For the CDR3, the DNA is TGTGCCAGCAGCTTAGCGGCGAATCAAGAGACCCAGTACTTC. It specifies CASSLAANQETQYF.

The CDR3 loop reads CASNPGQGRSNSPLHF. As DNA, the CDR3 is TGTGCCAGCAACCCCGGACAGGGAAGAAGTAATTCACCCCTCCACTTT. V gene TRBV6-5 combines with J gene TRBJ1-6, with TRBD1 matching over 8 bases. CDR1 and CDR2 from the germline V gene are MNHEY and SVGAGI. V dropped 7 bases and J dropped 6; count of bases not matched to a gene: 11. This CDR3 is built from 16 residues.

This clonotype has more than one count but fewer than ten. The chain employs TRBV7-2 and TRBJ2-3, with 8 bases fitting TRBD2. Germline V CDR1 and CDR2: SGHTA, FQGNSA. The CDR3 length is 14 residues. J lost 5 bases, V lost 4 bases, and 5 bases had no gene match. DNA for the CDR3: TGTGCCAGCAGCTCCGGGAGGGGGGAAGATACGCAGTATTTT. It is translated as CASSSGRGEDTQYF.

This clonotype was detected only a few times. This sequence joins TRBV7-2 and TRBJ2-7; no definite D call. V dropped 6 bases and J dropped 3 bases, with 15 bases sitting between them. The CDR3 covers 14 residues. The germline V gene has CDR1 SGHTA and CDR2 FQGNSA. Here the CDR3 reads CASSSARSFYEQYF. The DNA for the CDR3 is TGTGCCAGCAGTTCGGCCAGAAGTTTCTACGAGCAGTACTTC.